One sample yielded the 5 T cell receptor beta chains listed below, sequenced in a study of shared clonotypes between healthy human individuals. The table came from immunoSEQ multiplex PCR; TCRdb's copy has only in-frame clones and leaves some out. The sample has over 2 million clones; over 85% are singletons. The sample comprised naive CD4+ T cells sorted from blood. Subset: CD45RA+ positively selected. The receptors stem from a man aged 18 to 35 in good health.

This chain connects TRBV5-4 to TRBJ2-3; 9 bases agree with TRBD2. The CDR3 totals 16 residues. Germline V CDR1 and CDR2: SGHNT, YYREEE (reference sequence). After removal of 4 bases from V and 0 bases from J, the junction contained 6 bases not matched to a gene. In nucleotides, the CDR3 is TGTGCCAGCAGCGCCCTCCTAGCGGGGAGCACAGATACGCAGTATTTT. Encoded protein: CASSALLAGSTDTQYF.

Regarding this clone: The sample holds other DNA sequences that translate to the same CDR3. The chain recombines TRBV5-1 with TRBJ1-5, with D uncertain. Looked up from germline, CDR1 is SGHRS and CDR2 is YFSETQ. The CDR3 extends over 14 amino acids. V gave up 0 bases and J gave up 5 bases, with 9 bases separating them. The CDR3 sequence: CASSLEAGDQPQHF. In DNA form, the CDR3 reads TGCGCCAGCAGCTTGGAGGCAGGAGATCAGCCCCAGCATTTT. Full variable domain (remainder filled in from reference TRBV5-1 and TRBJ1-5): KAGVTQTPRYLIKTRGQQVTLSCSPISGHRSVSWYQQTPGQGLQFLFEYFSETQRNKGNFPGRFSGRQFSNSRSEMNVSTLELGDSALYLCASSLEAGDQPQHFGDGTRLSIL.

This clone was observed a single time. At the DNA level, this CDR3 is encoded by other sequences in the same sample as well. The CDR3 region has the DNA TGTGCCAGCAGTGTGCAGACACAAGAGACCCAGTACTTC. Residues: CASSVQTQETQYF. J is TRBJ2-5 and V is TRBV2; D gene uncertain. There are 13 residues in the CDR3. Germline loops: CDR1 SNHLY, CDR2 FYNNEI. The V gene lost 4 bases and the J gene lost 2 bases, with 8 bases spanning the gap.

This clone was observed a single time. This specimen includes other DNA sequences encoding the same CDR3. This chain's CDR3 is CASSFDRSSGNTIYF. The CDR3 region has the DNA TGCGCCAGCAGTTTCGACAGGAGCTCTGGAAACACCATATATTTT. The rearrangement uses TRBV5-1 and TRBJ1-3; D is perhaps TRBD1 (6 bases). Germline loops: CDR1 SGHRS, CDR2 YFSETQ. This CDR3 has 15 amino acids. Trimming took off 5 bases at V and 0 bases at J, with 12 bases between the two ends.

The chain couples TRBV29-1 to TRBJ2-7, with 9 bases fitting TRBD1. V trimming: 0 bases; J trimming: 6 bases; junction bases outside the gene matches: 3. The CDR3 runs to 13 residues. From germline, CDR1 is SQVTM and CDR2 ANQGSEA. CDR3 loop: CSVEDRQGGEQYF. CDR3 nucleotide sequence: TGCAGCGTTGAAGATCGACAGGGGGGCGAGCAGTACTTC.